A single sample gave rise to the 14 T cell receptor beta chains below, sequenced in a study of CD8 T cells in ankylosing spondylitis. TCRdb called the 5' RACE reads again in MiXCR, with one record for every CDR3 protein. The table has fewer than 350,000 distinct CDR3 sequences, under 14% seen once. The specimen was blood, either unsorted or a sorted T cell fraction (not recorded which). The origin of the receptors is a female donor with ankylosing spondylitis or in good health (not recorded which).

This clonotype was found many times. The V and J genes are TRBV20-1 and TRBJ2-5, with TRBD2 matching 9 bases. CDR3 length equals 15 residues. Germline CDR1 DFQATT, CDR2 SNEGSKA (reference sequence). V lost 6 bases, J lost 1 base, and 9 bases stayed unmatched. The CDR3 nucleotides are TGCAGTGCCCCACCCCTGACTAGCGGCCAAGAGACCCAGTACTTC. Residues: CSAPPLTSGQETQYF.

Ten or more counts support this clonotype. V usage is TRBV20-1 and J usage is TRBJ2-2, with D possibly matching TRBD2 (5 bases). The CDR3 sequence is 12 residues long. The V end was cut by 4 bases, the J end by 6 bases, with 9 bases between. CDR1 is DFQATT and CDR2 is SNEGSKA in the germline V gene (reference sequence). This CDR3 is CSAKRGPGELFF. The CDR3 DNA reads TGCAGTGCTAAACGGGGTCCCGGGGAGCTGTTTTTT.

This clonotype came up a few times. The chain combines TRBV7-9 with TRBJ2-7; 7 nucleotides line up with TRBD1. The CDR3 loop spans 13 amino acids. After removal of 5 bases from V and 4 bases from J, the junction contained 5 bases not matched to a gene. Germline assignment: CDR1 SEHNR and CDR2 FQNEAQ (reference sequence). Here the CDR3 reads CASSHGQEYEQYF. In nucleotides, the CDR3 is TGTGCCAGCAGCCATGGACAGGAATACGAGCAGTACTTC.

The chain links TRBV6-1 to TRBJ1-4, with D possibly matching TRBD1 (5 bases). The germline V gene encodes CDR1 MNHNS and CDR2 SASEGT. This CDR3 comprises 15 residues. V was pared by 2 bases and J by 8 bases, with 15 bases between. The CDR3 DNA follows: TGTGCCAGCAGTGAACTGGGGCTAGCGGGAGAAAAACTGTTTTTT. Amino acid sequence: CASSELGLAGEKLFF.

This clonotype has just a few counts. The chain joins TRBV5-1 to TRBJ2-2, with 10 bases fitting TRBD1. CDR1 is SGHRS, CDR2 YFSETQ, per germline. CDR3 size: 16 residues. V trimming: 1 base; J trimming: 2 bases; junction bases outside the gene matches: 2. The CDR3 coding sequence is TGCGCCAGCAGCTTGAGGACAGGGGGTAACACCGGGGAGCTGTTTTTT. Amino acid sequence: CASSLRTGGNTGELFF.

This clonotype occurred many times. The chain employs TRBV5-1 and TRBJ2-3; TRBD1 aligns across 7 bases. The V and J ends lost 0 bases and 4 bases, in that order; junction bases with no gene match: 5. CDR1 SGHRS and CDR2 YFSETQ come from the germline V gene. The CDR3 is 15 amino acids. The CDR3 sequence is CASSLEGARPDTQYF. CDR3 DNA: TGCGCCAGCAGCTTGGAGGGGGCTCGCCCAGATACGCAGTATTTT.

The rearrangement uses TRBV6-2 or TRBV6-3 and TRBJ2-3; D may be TRBD1 or TRBD2 (5 bases each). Trimming took off 2 bases at V and 3 bases at J, with 12 bases between the two ends. The CDR3 has 15 amino acids. The V gene's germline CDR1 is MNHEY and CDR2 SVGEGT. The CDR3 DNA is TGTGCCAGCAGTTACGTGGGGGTCTCGACAGATACGCAGTATTTT. Encoded protein: CASSYVGVSTDTQYF.

This clonotype has ten or more counts. The V call is TRBV12-3 or TRBV12-4, the J call TRBJ2-1; D remains unclear. The CDR3 length is 11 residues. The ends were cut back, 3 bases at V and 8 bases at J, with 5 bases in the middle. The CDR3 loop is CASSFSHEQFF. In DNA, the CDR3 is TGTGCCAGCAGTTTTAGCCATGAGCAGTTCTTC.

This clonotype was counted at least ten times. The chain has TRBV12-3 or TRBV12-4 and TRBJ2-1; either TRBD1 or TRBD2 may fit D (5 bases each). The CDR3 has 16 residues. V was pared by 3 bases and J by 2 bases, with 14 bases between. CDR3 loop: CASSFPAGATYNEQFF. The CDR3 DNA reads as TGTGCCAGCAGTTTCCCCGCCGGGGCCACCTACAATGAGCAGTTCTTC.

This clonotype was seen many times. This chain connects TRBV7-2 to TRBJ2-7; weak D call: TRBD2 (6 bases). Trimming left V 0 bases short and J 5 bases short, with 14 bases between. Germline assignment: CDR1 SGHTA and CDR2 FQGNSA. The CDR3 has 15 residues. The CDR3 nucleotides read TGTGCCAGCAGCTTAGCGAGCGGAGGGGTCAACGAGCAGTACTTC. Translation: CASSLASGGVNEQYF.

This clonotype was seen a few times. V usage is TRBV5-5 and J usage is TRBJ2-2, with a weak D call TRBD1 (5 bases). V dropped 4 bases and J dropped 3 bases, with 13 bases sitting between them. This CDR3 contains 15 residues. From germline, CDR1 is SGHKS and CDR2 YYEKEE (reference sequence). The CDR3 nucleotides are TGTGCCAGCAGCCCGGCCAGGGTGGACACCGGGGAGCTGTTTTTT. Translated, it gives CASSPARVDTGELFF.

This clonotype was recorded at least ten times. Written as DNA, the CDR3 is TGTGCCAGCAGCTTAGCGAGGACTAGCGGGAACTACGAGCAGTACTTC. Amino acid sequence: CASSLARTSGNYEQYF. The rearrangement links TRBV7-2 to TRBJ2-7, with 12 bases lining up with TRBD2. V lost 0 bases and J lost 3; bases outside the gene matches: 3. Looked up from germline, CDR1 is SGHTA and CDR2 is FQGNSA. CDR3 length: 16 residues.

This clonotype was picked up many times. The chain recombines TRBV3-1 with TRBJ1-2; D possibly corresponds to TRBD1 (5 bases). This CDR3 is built from 15 residues. CDR1 is LGHDT, CDR2 YNNKEL, per germline (reference sequence). V lost 3 bases, J lost 6 bases, and 17 bases lay in between. This CDR3 is CASSHGHRQTDGYTF. DNA for the CDR3: TGTGCCAGCAGCCACGGGCACAGACAGACCGATGGCTACACCTTC. Drawing the rest from reference TRBV3-1 and TRBJ1-2, the complete variable domain is DTAVSQTPKYLVTQMGNDKSIKCEQNLGHDTMYWYKQDSKKFLKIMFSYNNKELIINETVPNRFSPKSPDKAHLNLHINSLELGDSAVYFCASSHGHRQTDGYTFGSGTRLTVV.

This clonotype was seen ten or more times. The CDR3 coding sequence is TGCGCCAGCAGCCAAGAACCGGGACAGGGGAGCGGAAACACCATATATTTT. It codes for CASSQEPGQGSGNTIYF. The chain combines TRBV4-1 with TRBJ1-3; 10 positions agree with TRBD1. CDR3 length: 17 residues. Germline-derived CDR1 and CDR2 are MGHRA and YSYEKL. V lost 0 bases and J lost 4; bases outside the gene matches: 6.